The 30 T cell receptor beta chains reported below all come from one sample, sequenced in a study of regulatory T cells in long-lasting Graves disease. Library construction for TCR beta used iRepertoire HTBI primers and Arm-PCR of CDR3 regions. A single record per CDR3 protein comes from TCRdb applying MiXCR to the multiplex PCR reads. The sample has 420,000 or so distinct CDR3 sequences, roughly 17% seen once. Time point specified: newly diagnosed GD, antithyroid drugs for less than 3 months. Generation of the TCR library employed RNA extracted from PBMCs. The sample also formed part of further work on T cells in Graves' hyperthyroidism and ophthalmopathy.

This sample comprised peripheral blood mononuclear cells (PBMCs), obtained at new diagnosis, from a patient treated with antithyroid drugs. These receptors came from a young woman with Graves disease.

This clonotype has a count of ten or more. The CDR3 region is CASSLISGIHEQYF. DNA of the CDR3: TGTGCCAGCAGCTTAATAAGCGGGATCCACGAGCAGTACTTC. The chain couples TRBV7-2 to TRBJ2-7, with TRBD2 matching 7 bases. CDR3 length equals 14 residues. V was clipped by 2 bases and J by 5 bases; unmatched bases: 6. Germline assignment: CDR1 SGHTA and CDR2 FQGNSA.

The gene calls are TRBV29-1 and TRBJ2-1, with a tentative D call TRBD2 (5 bases). Germline V CDR1 and CDR2: SQVTM, ANQGSEA. The CDR3 runs 15 residues. Trimming cost V 0 bases and J 7 bases, with 16 bases left between them. CDR3 amino acids: CSVEDPAGVLNEQFF. The CDR3 DNA is TGCAGCGTTGAAGATCCGGCGGGTGTATTGAATGAGCAGTTCTTC.

This sequence joins TRBV7-8 and TRBJ2-3, with 8 positions matching TRBD2. The CDR3 length is 15 residues. The germline gives CDR1 SGHVS, CDR2 FQNEAQ. The V and J ends lost 7 bases and 4 bases, in that order; junction bases with no gene match: 10. The CDR3 protein is CASKLSGSDADTQYF. CDR3 coding DNA: TGTGCCAGCAAACTGAGCGGGAGCGACGCAGATACGCAGTATTTT.

This clonotype was seen ten or more times. In nucleotides, the CDR3 is TGTGCCAGCAGCCAAGGGCAGGGGGTGACGACGGGAGAGACCCAGTACTTC. It codes for CASSQGQGVTTGETQYF. This sequence joins TRBV3-1 and TRBJ2-5, with 7 bases lining up with TRBD1. Germline trimming cut 1 base from V and 4 bases from J; bases unmatched to any gene: 12. The germline gives CDR1 LGHDT, CDR2 YNNKEL (reference sequence). CDR3 length: 17 amino acids.

This sequence joins TRBV4-1 and TRBJ2-7; 9 bases are a match to TRBD1. CDR1 and CDR2 (germline): MGHRA, YSYEKL. V dropped 4 bases and J dropped 2; count of bases not matched to a gene: 9. CDR3 size: 16 residues. CDR3 region: CASSLPGQGRTYEQYF. The CDR3 DNA is TGCGCCAGCAGCCTCCCGGGACAGGGCCGTACCTACGAGCAGTACTTC.

There are many counts of this clonotype. The gene calls are TRBV12-3 or TRBV12-4 and TRBJ1-1; TRBD1 matches 9 bases. The CDR3 consists of 16 residues. V shed 4 bases and J 1 base; nucleotides not matched to a gene: 7. CDR3 in DNA: TGTGCCAGCAGTTCCGGACAGGGGCACTCGAACACTGAAGCTTTCTTT. Its translation is CASSSGQGHSNTEAFF.

This clonotype was recorded at least ten times. This rearrangement joins TRBV30 to TRBJ1-6; 7 bases fit TRBD1. V gave up 4 bases and J gave up 5 bases; unmatched junction bases: 8. Germline CDR1 and CDR2: GTSNPN and SVGIG (reference sequence). The CDR3 has 15 amino acids. The CDR3, as DNA: TGTGCCTGGAACAGGGGATATGGAAATAATTCACCCCTCCACTTT. Amino acid sequence: CAWNRGYGNNSPLHF.

This clonotype has at least ten counts. V usage is TRBV2 and J usage is TRBJ2-3, with 9 bases matching TRBD1. Germline V gives CDR1 SNHLY, CDR2 FYNNEI. V was pared by 7 bases and J by 3 bases, with 5 bases of the junction left unmatched. CDR3 size: 14 residues. The CDR3 loop reads CASTPDRGTDTQYF. CDR3 bases: TGTGCCAGCACCCCGGACAGGGGTACAGATACGCAGTATTTT.

The V call is TRBV20-1, the J call TRBJ1-3; D gene uncertain. V was shortened by 3 bases and J by 4 bases, with 16 bases between the two germline ends. Looked up from germline, CDR1 is DFQATT and CDR2 is SNEGSKA (reference sequence). The CDR3 totals 15 residues. The CDR3 region has the DNA TGCAGTGCTAGCGGTTGGCCCTCCGGGGGAAACACCATATATTTT. It is translated as CSASGWPSGGNTIYF.

Many counts were recorded for this clonotype. J is TRBJ2-1 and V is TRBV6-2 or TRBV6-3, with TRBD2 matching over 8 bases. The germline V gene encodes CDR1 MNHEY and CDR2 SVGEGT. CDR3 length: 15 amino acids. The J segment lost 9 bases and the V segment lost 4 bases, leaving 11 bases of the junction unmatched. The CDR3 sequence: CASSLSGSINSEQFF. The CDR3 nucleotides are TGTGCCAGCAGTTTGAGCGGGAGTATTAACAGTGAGCAGTTCTTC.

Details on this clonotype: A read error is likely here: a far larger clone is one base away. The V and J genes are TRBV6-1 and TRBJ2-3; D tentatively fits TRBD1 or TRBD2 (5 bases each). The CDR3 runs 15 residues. The V gene's germline CDR1 is MNHNS and CDR2 SASEGT. CDR3 sequence reads: CASTIRDPSTDAQYF. DNA of the CDR3: TGTGCCAGCACCATCCGGGACCCGAGCACAGATGCGCAGTATTTT.

About this clonotype itself: This may be a read error: a much more frequent sequence differs by one nucleotide. The chain combines TRBV6-1 with TRBJ2-7, with 10 positions matching TRBD2. The CDR3 consists of 17 residues. In germline, CDR1 is MNHNS, CDR2 SASEGT. J gave up 2 bases and V 5 bases, and 12 bases lay outside the gene matches. The CDR3 sequence: CASSPRGLAWATYEQYF. The DNA of the CDR3 is TGTGCCAGCAGTCCCCGGGGACTAGCGTGGGCGACCTACGAGCAGTACTTC.

This clonotype was seen ten or more times. V is TRBV3-1 and J is TRBJ2-5; TRBD1 agrees at 8 bases. This CDR3 comprises 15 residues. CDR1 is LGHDT and CDR2 is YNNKEL in the germline V gene (reference sequence). Trimming took 2 bases from V and 5 from J; bases not matched to a gene: 7. DNA of the CDR3: TGTGCCAGCAGCCAAACGTCCCGGGACAGGGAGACCCAGTACTTC. It translates to CASSQTSRDRETQYF.

In this sample, this clonotype turned up many times. This chain uses TRBV11-2 with TRBJ2-7; 10 bases match TRBD1. CDR3 length equals 15 residues. CDR1 is SGHAT, CDR2 FQNNGV, per germline. V shed 3 bases, J shed 4 bases, and the junction held 6 bases outside the gene matches. Written as DNA, the CDR3 is TGTGCCAGCAGCTTTGGACAGGGGGATCTTTACGAGCAGTACTTC. Protein: CASSFGQGDLYEQYF. Complete variable domain (other parts from reference TRBV11-2 and TRBJ2-7): EAGVAQSPRYKIIEKRQSVAFWCNPISGHATLYWYQQILGQGPKLLIQFQNNGVVDDSQLPKDRFSAERLKGVDSTLKIQPAKLEDSAVYLCASSFGQGDLYEQYFGPGTRLTVT.

This clonotype was seen more than once but under ten times. V is TRBV10-3 and J is TRBJ2-7; D is uncertain. V lost 10 bases and J 4 bases, leaving 11 bases between the germline ends. The CDR3 is made up of 11 amino acids. Germline V gene lookup returns CDR1 ENHRY and CDR2 SYGVKD. For the CDR3, the DNA is TGTGCCACGGCCAAGACATACGAGCAGTACTTC. Amino acids: CATAKTYEQYF.

This clonotype turned up a few times. The chain carries TRBV7-3 and TRBJ2-3; 12 nucleotides line up with TRBD2. J gave up 1 base and V 2 bases, and 7 bases lay outside the gene matches. In germline, CDR1 is SGHTA, CDR2 FQGTGA. CDR3 length: 18 amino acids. The CDR3 loop reads CASSLAGTSGLGTDTQYF. CDR3 DNA sequence: TGTGCCAGCAGCTTAGCCGGGACTAGCGGGTTAGGCACAGATACGCAGTATTTT.

J is TRBJ2-7 and V is TRBV25-1, with 7 bases that match TRBD2. The CDR3 consists of 15 residues. With V trimmed by 1 base and J by 3 bases, 6 bases remained unmatched. Germline V CDR1 and CDR2: MGHDK, SYGVNS. The CDR3 reads CASSELVGGNYEQYF. The CDR3 DNA follows: TGTGCCAGCAGTGAATTGGTGGGAGGGAACTACGAGCAGTACTTC.

V is TRBV28 and J is TRBJ2-5; D is possibly TRBD1 or TRBD2 (7 bases each). CDR3 length: 14 residues. V gave up 10 bases and J gave up 5 bases, with 20 bases separating them. The germline gives CDR1 MDHEN, CDR2 SYDVKM. CDR3 sequence: CATQGGSSIETQYF. The CDR3 coding sequence is TGTGCCACCCAGGGGGGGTCGAGTATCGAGACCCAGTACTTC. Full variable domain (outside the CDR3, taken from reference TRBV28 and TRBJ2-5): DVKVTQSSRYLVKRTGEKVFLECVQDMDHENMFWYRQDPGLGLRLIYFSYDVKMKEKGDIPEGYSVSREKKERFSLILESASTNQTSMYLCATQGGSSIETQYFGPGTRLLVL.

This clonotype was counted only a few times. This chain links TRBV6-2 or TRBV6-3 with TRBJ2-5; tentative D call: TRBD1 (7 bases). V dropped 6 bases and J dropped 3 bases, with 17 bases sitting between them. The CDR3 has 15 amino acids. Germline values: CDR1 MNHEY, CDR2 SVGEGT. The CDR3, as DNA: TGTGCCAGCAGCAAAGGGAGGACAGGAGAAGAGACCCAGTACTTC. Its protein is CASSKGRTGEETQYF.

This clonotype was counted a few times. The chain is built from TRBV5-1 and TRBJ2-1, with D perhaps TRBD2 (6 bases). V was clipped by 0 bases and J by 4 bases, with 14 bases between them. In germline, CDR1 is SGHRS, CDR2 YFSETQ. The CDR3 loop spans 16 amino acids. The CDR3 region has the DNA TGCGCCAGCAGCTTGGCGGGCGGGATAAAATACAATGAGCAGTTCTTC. Translated, it gives CASSLAGGIKYNEQFF.

The genes are TRBV18 and TRBJ2-5; 8 bases are a match to TRBD2. Trimming removed 1 base from V and 0 bases from J; junction bases left unmatched: 22. Germline CDR1 KGHSH, CDR2 LQKENI. CDR3 length equals 22 residues. The DNA of the CDR3 is TGTGCCAGCTCACCACGTCTTGGACTAGCATCGAGCCCGGGAGGAGACCAAGAGACCCAGTACTTC. This gives the protein CASSPRLGLASSPGGDQETQYF.

Concerning this clonotype: A single base is all that separates this from a far larger clone, so a read error is likely. This chain connects TRBV11-2 to TRBJ2-1; 9 positions match TRBD2. Trimming at V came to 0 bases and at J to 10 bases, leaving 7 bases not matched to a gene. This CDR3 is built from 15 residues. Germline V CDR1 and CDR2: SGHAT, FQNNGV. CDR3: CASSLDSGSLPEQFF. The CDR3, as DNA: TGTGCCAGCAGCTTAGATAGCGGGAGCTTACCCGAGCAGTTCTTC.

There are many counts of this clonotype. This chain connects TRBV7-2 to TRBJ2-1; 12 nucleotides align to TRBD2. The V gene end was trimmed by 2 bases and the J gene end by 4 bases; junction bases not matched to a gene: 12. From germline, CDR1 is SGHTA and CDR2 FQGNSA. This CDR3 has 19 residues. As DNA, the CDR3 is TGTGCCAGCAGCTTACCGGGACTAGCGGGCCGGGGGGGGTACAATGAGCAGTTCTTC. As protein: CASSLPGLAGRGGYNEQFF.

The J gene is TRBJ1-6, the V gene TRBV14; D call uncertain. Germline values: CDR1 SGHDN, CDR2 FVKESK. The CDR3 runs to 13 residues. The V end lost 0 bases, the J end lost 7 bases, and 4 bases lay between the germline ends. CDR3 region: CASSQDLNSPLHF. The CDR3 nucleotides are TGTGCCAGCAGCCAAGACTTGAATTCACCCCTCCACTTT.

This clonotype was detected only a few times. This chain uses TRBV7-9 with TRBJ1-2, with D possibly matching TRBD1 (6 bases). The CDR3 has 14 residues. V lost 9 bases and J 4 bases, leaving 18 bases between the germline ends. Germline V gene sequence: CDR1 SEHNR, CDR2 FQNEAQ (reference sequence). CDR3 DNA sequence: TGTGCCAGTACGGACAGAAGTTATGGCTATGGCTACACCTTC. Protein sequence: CASTDRSYGYGYTF.

This chain connects TRBV12-3 or TRBV12-4 to TRBJ1-1; D not certain. V gave up 6 bases and J gave up 6 bases, with 14 bases separating them. CDR3 length equals 13 residues. The CDR3 loop is CASSVSPTAEAFF. For the CDR3, the DNA is TGTGCCAGCAGCGTATCCCCGACCGCTGAAGCTTTCTTT.

This clonotype showed up just a few times. The chain combines TRBV7-2 with TRBJ2-1; D assignment may be TRBD1 or TRBD2 (8 bases each). Trimming removed 4 bases from V and 15 bases from J, with 22 bases in between. CDR1 SGHTA and CDR2 FQGNSA come from the germline V gene. CDR3 length equals 14 residues. The CDR3 region has the DNA TGTGCCAGCAGCTCATCCCAGGGGGCGGGGGGATTGTTCTTC. Translating gives CASSSSQGAGGLFF. Full variable domain (remainder filled in from reference TRBV7-2 and TRBJ2-1): GAGVSQSPSNKVTEKGKDVELRCDPISGHTALYWYRQSLGQGLEFLIYFQGNSAPDKSGLPSDRFSAERTGGSVSTLTIQRTQQEDSAVYLCASSSSQGAGGLFFGPGTRLTVL.

In its sample, this clonotype was seen many times. CDR3 coding DNA: TGTGCCAGCAGGACAGGGTCCTCCTCCTACGAGCAGTACTTC. It specifies CASRTGSSSYEQYF. The rearrangement links TRBV28 to TRBJ2-7; 7 bases map to TRBD1. The CDR3 runs 14 residues. V lost 6 bases to trimming and J lost 0 bases; unmatched junction nucleotides: 5. From germline, CDR1 is MDHEN and CDR2 SYDVKM. Full variable domain (outside the CDR3, taken from reference TRBV28 and TRBJ2-7): DVKVTQSSRYLVKRTGEKVFLECVQDMDHENMFWYRQDPGLGLRLIYFSYDVKMKEKGDIPEGYSVSREKKERFSLILESASTNQTSMYLCASRTGSSSYEQYFGPGTRLTVT.

The chain carries TRBV27 and TRBJ1-5; D is ambiguous. CDR1 MNHEY and CDR2 SMNVEV come from the germline V gene (reference sequence). Trimming removed 0 bases from V and 3 bases from J, with 3 bases in between. The CDR3 has 13 residues. CDR3 protein: CASSLSNNQPQHF. The CDR3 DNA reads as TGTGCCAGCAGTTTATCGAACAATCAGCCCCAGCATTTT.

This clonotype was counted at least ten times. The chain carries TRBV2 and TRBJ2-1; 8 nucleotides agree with TRBD2. V lost 1 base, J lost 15 bases, and 5 bases stayed unmatched. Germline CDR1 is SNHLY and CDR2 is FYNNEI. This CDR3 contains 12 residues. CDR3 amino acids: CASSEGWTSLFF. CDR3 nucleotides: TGTGCCAGCAGTGAAGGTTGGACTAGCCTGTTCTTC.